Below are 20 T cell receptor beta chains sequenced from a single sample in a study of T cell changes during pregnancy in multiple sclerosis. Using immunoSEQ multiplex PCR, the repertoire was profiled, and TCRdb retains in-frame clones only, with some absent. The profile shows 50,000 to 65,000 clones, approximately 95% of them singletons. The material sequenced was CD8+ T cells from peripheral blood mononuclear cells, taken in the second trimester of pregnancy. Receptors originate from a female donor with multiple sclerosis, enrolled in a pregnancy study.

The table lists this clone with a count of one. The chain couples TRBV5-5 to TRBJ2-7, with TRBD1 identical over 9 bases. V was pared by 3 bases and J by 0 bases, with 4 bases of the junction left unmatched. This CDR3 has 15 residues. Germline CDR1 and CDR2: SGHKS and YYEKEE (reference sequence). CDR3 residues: CASSWTGDLSYEQYF. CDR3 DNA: TGTGCCAGCAGCTGGACAGGGGACCTCTCCTACGAGCAGTACTTC.

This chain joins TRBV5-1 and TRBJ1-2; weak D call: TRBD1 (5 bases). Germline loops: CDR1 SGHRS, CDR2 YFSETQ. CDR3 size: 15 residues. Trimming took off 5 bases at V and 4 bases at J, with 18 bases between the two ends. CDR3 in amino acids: CASRSGPDSVYGYTF. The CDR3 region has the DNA TGCGCCAGCAGGAGCGGGCCCGACAGCGTCTATGGCTACACCTTC.

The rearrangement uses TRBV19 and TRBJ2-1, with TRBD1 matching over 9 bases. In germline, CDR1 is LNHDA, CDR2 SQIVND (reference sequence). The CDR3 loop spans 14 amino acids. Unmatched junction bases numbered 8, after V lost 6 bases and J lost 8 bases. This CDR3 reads CASSPGQGLDEQFF. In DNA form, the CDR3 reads TGTGCCAGTAGCCCGGGACAGGGCTTGGATGAGCAGTTCTTC.

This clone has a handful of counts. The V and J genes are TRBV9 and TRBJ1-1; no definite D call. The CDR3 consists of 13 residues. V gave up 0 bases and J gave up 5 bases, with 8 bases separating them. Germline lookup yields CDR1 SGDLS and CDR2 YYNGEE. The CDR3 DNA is TGTGCCAGCAGCGTAGCGAGAGGGACTGAAGCTTTCTTT. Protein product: CASSVARGTEAFF.

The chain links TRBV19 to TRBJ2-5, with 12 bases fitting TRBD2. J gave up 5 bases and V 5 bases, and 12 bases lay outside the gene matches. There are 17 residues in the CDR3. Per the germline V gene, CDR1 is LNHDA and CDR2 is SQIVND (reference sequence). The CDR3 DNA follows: TGTGCCAGTAGTCCCGGGACTAGCGGGCTCAACTCGGAGACCCAGTACTTC. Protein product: CASSPGTSGLNSETQYF.

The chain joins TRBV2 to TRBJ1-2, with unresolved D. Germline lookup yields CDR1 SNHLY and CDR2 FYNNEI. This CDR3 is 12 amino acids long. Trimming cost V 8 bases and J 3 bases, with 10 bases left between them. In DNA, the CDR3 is TGTGCCAGCCTACCCGGGGACTATGGCTACACCTTC. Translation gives CASLPGDYGYTF.

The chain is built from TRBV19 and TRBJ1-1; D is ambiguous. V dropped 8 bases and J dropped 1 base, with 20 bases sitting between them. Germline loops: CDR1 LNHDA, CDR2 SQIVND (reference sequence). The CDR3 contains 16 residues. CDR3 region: CASRPTQDKTNTEAFF. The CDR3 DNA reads TGTGCCAGTCGTCCTACCCAAGATAAAACGAACACTGAAGCTTTCTTT.

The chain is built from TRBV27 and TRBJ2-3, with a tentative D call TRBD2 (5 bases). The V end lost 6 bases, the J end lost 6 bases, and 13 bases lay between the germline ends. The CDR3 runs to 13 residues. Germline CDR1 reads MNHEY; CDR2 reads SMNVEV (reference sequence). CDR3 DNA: TGTGCCAGCAGGGGCTCCATAGCGGATACGCAGTATTTT. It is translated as CASRGSIADTQYF.

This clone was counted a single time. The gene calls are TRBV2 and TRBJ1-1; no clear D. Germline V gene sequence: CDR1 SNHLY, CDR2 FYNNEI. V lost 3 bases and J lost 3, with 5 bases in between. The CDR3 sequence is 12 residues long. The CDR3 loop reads CASSDGDTEAFF. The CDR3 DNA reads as TGTGCCAGCAGTGACGGGGACACTGAAGCTTTCTTT.

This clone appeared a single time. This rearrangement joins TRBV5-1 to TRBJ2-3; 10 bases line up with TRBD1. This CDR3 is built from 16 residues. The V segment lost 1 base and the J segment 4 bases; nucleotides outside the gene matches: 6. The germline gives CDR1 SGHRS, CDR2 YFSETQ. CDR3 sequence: CASSLPGQGLADTQYF. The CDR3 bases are TGCGCCAGCAGCTTGCCGGGACAGGGGTTGGCAGATACGCAGTATTTT.

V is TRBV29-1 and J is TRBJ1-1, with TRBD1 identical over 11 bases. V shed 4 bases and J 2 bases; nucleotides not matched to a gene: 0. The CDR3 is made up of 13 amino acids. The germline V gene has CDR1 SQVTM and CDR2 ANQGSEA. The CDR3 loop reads CSVGTGGNTEAFF. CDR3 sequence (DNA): TGCAGCGTTGGGACAGGGGGCAACACTGAAGCTTTCTTT.

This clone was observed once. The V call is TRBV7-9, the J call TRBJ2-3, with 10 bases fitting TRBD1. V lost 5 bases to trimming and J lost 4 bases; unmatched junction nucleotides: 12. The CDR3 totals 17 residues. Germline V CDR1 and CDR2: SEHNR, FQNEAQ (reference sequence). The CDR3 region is CASSDTGQGGLADTQYF. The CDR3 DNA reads TGTGCCAGCAGCGATACCGGACAGGGGGGGTTGGCAGATACGCAGTATTTT.

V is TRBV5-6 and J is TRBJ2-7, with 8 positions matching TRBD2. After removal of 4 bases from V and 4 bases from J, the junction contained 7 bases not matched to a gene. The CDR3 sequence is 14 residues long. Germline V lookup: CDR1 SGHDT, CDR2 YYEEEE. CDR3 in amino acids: CASSRGSGSYEQYF. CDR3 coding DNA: TGTGCCAGCAGCCGGGGGAGCGGGAGTTACGAGCAGTACTTC.

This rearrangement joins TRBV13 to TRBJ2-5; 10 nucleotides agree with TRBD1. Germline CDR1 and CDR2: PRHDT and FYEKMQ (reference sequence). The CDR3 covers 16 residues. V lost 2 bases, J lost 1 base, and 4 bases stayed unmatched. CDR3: CASSLRGQGTQETQYF. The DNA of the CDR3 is TGTGCCAGCAGCTTAAGGGGACAGGGGACCCAAGAGACCCAGTACTTC.

Here the CDR3 DNA reads TGTGCCAGCAGCTTCTTAAGCGGCGGCGAGACCCAGTACTTC. Translated, it gives CASSFLSGGETQYF. The rearrangement joins TRBV13 to TRBJ2-5, with D perhaps matching TRBD2 (5 bases). The germline gives CDR1 PRHDT, CDR2 FYEKMQ (reference sequence). The CDR3 covers 14 residues. The V end was cut by 3 bases, the J end by 5 bases, with 13 bases between.

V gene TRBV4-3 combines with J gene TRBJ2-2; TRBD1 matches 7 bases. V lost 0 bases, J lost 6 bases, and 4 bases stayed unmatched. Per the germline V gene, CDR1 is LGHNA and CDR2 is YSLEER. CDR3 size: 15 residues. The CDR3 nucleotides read TGCGCCAGCAGCCAAGAATTACAGGGGTCCGGGGAGCTGTTTTTT. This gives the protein CASSQELQGSGELFF.

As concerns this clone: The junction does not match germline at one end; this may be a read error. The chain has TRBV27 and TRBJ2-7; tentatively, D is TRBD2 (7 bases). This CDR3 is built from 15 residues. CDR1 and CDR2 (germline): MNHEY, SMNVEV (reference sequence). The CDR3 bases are TGTGCCAGCAGCTCCCCTTGGGGGGGGGCCTACGGGCAGTACTTC. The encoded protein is CASSSPWGGAYGQYF.

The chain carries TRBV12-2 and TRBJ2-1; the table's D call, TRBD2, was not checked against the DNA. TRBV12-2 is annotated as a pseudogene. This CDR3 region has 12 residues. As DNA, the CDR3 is TGTGCAAGTCGCTTCCCGGGTAATGAGCAGTTCTTC. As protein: CASRFPGNEQFF.

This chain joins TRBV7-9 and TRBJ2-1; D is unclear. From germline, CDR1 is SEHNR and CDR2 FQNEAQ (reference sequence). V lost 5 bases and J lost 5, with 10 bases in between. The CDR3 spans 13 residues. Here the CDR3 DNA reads TGTGCCAGCAGCCACCTCTATGACAATGAGCAGTTCTTC. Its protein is CASSHLYDNEQFF.

The CDR3 DNA reads as TGTGCCAGCAGCCCGGGACAGGGAGGCTACAATGAGCAGTTCTTC. The encoded protein is CASSPGQGGYNEQFF. The genes are TRBV4-2 and TRBJ2-1, with 9 bases matching TRBD1. CDR3 size: 15 residues. Germline V lookup: CDR1 LGHNA, CDR2 YNFKEQ. Trimming cost V 4 bases and J 3 bases; bases outside gene matches: 4.